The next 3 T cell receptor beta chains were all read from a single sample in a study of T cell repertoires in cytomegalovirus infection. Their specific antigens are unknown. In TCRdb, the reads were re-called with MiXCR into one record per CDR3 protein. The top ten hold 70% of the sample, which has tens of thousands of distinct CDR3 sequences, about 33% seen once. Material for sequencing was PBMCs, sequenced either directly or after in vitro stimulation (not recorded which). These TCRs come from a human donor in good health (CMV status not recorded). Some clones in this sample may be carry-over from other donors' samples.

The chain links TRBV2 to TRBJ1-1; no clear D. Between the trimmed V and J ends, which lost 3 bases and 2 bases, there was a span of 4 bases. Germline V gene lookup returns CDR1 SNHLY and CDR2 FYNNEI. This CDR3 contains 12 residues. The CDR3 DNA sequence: TGTGCCAGCAGTGAGAGTAACACTGAAGCTTTCTTT. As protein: CASSESNTEAFF.

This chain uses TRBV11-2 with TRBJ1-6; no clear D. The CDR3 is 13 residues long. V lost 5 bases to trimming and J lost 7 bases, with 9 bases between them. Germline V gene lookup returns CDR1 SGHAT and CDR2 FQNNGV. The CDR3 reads CASSLELNSPLHF. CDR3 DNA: TGTGCCAGCAGCCTGGAGCTAAATTCACCCCTCCACTTT.

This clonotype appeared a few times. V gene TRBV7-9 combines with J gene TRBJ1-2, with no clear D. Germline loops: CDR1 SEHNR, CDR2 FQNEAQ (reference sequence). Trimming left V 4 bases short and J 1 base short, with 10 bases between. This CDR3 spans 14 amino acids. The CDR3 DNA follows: TGTGCCAGCAGCTCGTGGGCCGTTAACTATGGCTACACCTTC. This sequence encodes CASSSWAVNYGYTF.